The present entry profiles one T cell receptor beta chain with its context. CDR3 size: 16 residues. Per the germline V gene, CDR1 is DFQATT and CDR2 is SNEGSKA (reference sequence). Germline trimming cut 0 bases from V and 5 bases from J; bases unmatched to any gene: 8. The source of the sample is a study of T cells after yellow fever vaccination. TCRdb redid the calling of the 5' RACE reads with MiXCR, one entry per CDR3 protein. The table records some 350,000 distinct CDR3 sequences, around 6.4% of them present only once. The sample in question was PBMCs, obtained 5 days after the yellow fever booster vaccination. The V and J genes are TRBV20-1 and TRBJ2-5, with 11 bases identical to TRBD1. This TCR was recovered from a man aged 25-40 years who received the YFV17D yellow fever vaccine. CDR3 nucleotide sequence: TGCAGTGCTAGAGACCCGGGACAGGGGGTCACTGAGACCCAGTACTTC. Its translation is CSARDPGQGVTETQYF.